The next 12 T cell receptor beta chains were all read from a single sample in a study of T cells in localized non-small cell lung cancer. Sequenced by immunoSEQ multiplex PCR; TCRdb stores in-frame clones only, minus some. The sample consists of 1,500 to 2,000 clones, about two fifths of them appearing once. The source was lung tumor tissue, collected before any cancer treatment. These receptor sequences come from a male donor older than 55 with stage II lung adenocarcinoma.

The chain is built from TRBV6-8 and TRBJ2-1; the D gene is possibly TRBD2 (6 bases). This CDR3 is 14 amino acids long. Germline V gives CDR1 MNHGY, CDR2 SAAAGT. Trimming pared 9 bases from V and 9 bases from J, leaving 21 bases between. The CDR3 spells CASFSFGRGAEQFF. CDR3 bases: TGTGCCAGTTTTTCCTTTGGGCGGGGCGCTGAGCAGTTCTTC.

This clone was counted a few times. The CDR3 region is CASSQQGARNEQFF. For the CDR3, the DNA is TGCGCCAGCAGCCAACAGGGGGCTCGTAATGAGCAGTTCTTC. The V and J genes are TRBV1 and TRBJ2-1; TRBD1 was called by the table and not checked on the DNA. TRBV1 is listed as a pseudogene. CDR3 length: 14 residues.

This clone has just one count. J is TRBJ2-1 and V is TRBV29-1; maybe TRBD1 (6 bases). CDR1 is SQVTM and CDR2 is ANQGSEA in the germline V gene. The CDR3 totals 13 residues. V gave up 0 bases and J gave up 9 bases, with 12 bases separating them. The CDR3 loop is CSVEDQGWVEQFF. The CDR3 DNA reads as TGCAGCGTTGAAGACCAGGGGTGGGTTGAGCAGTTCTTC.

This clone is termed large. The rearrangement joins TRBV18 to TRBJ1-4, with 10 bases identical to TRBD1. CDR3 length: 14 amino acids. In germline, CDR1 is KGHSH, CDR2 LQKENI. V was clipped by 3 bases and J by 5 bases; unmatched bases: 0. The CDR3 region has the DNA TGTGCCAGCTCACCGGGACAGGGGAATGAAAAACTGTTTTTT. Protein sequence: CASSPGQGNEKLFF.

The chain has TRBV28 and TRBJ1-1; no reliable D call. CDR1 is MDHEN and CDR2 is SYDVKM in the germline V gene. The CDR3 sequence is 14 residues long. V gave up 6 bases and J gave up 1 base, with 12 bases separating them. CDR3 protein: CASRTVGSNTEAFF. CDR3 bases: TGTGCCAGCAGAACCGTCGGTTCGAACACTGAAGCTTTCTTT.

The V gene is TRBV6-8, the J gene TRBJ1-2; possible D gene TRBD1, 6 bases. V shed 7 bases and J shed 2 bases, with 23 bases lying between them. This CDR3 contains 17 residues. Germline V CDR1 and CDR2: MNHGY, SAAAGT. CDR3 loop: CASTPSTGTFQNYGYTF. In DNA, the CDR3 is TGTGCCAGCACCCCCTCGACCGGGACATTCCAAAACTATGGCTACACCTTC.

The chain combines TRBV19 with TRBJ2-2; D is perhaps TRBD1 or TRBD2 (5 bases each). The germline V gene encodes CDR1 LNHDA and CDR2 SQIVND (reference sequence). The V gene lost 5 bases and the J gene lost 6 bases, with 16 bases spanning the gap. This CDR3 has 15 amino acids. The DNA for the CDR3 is TGTGCCAGTAGTGTTCCCGGGACCCCGGCCGGGGAGCTGTTTTTT. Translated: CASSVPGTPAGELFF.

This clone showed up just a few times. The CDR3 protein is CASSESPGNSNQPQHF. Written as DNA, the CDR3 is TGCGCCAGCAGTGAGTCTCCAGGTAATAGCAATCAGCCCCAGCATTTT. The V gene is TRBV10-2, the J gene TRBJ1-5; D unclear. CDR1 and CDR2 from the germline V gene are WSHSY and SAAADI. V lost 0 bases and J lost 0, with 9 bases in between. The CDR3 runs to 16 residues.

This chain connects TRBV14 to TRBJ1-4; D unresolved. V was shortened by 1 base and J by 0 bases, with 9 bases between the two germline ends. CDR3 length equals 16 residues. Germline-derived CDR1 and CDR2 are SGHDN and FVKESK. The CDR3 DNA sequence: TGTGCCAGCAGCCAAGTAGGTTCGACAACTAATGAAAAACTGTTTTTT. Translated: CASSQVGSTTNEKLFF.

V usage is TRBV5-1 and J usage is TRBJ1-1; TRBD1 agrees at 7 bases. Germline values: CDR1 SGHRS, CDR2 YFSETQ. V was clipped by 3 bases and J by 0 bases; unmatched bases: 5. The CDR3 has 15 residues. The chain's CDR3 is CASSSGDSLNTEAFF. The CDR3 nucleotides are TGCGCCAGCAGCTCTGGGGACAGTTTGAACACTGAAGCTTTCTTT.

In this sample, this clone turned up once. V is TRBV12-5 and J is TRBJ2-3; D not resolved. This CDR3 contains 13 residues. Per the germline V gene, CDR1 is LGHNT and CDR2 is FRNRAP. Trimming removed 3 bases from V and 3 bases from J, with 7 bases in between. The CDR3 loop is CASGFGGTDTQYF. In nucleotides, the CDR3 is TGTGCTAGTGGTTTTGGTGGGACAGATACGCAGTATTTT. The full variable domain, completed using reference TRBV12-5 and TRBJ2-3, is DARVTQTPRHKVTEMGQEVTMRCQPILGHNTVFWYRQTMMQGLELLAYFRNRAPLDDSGMPKDRFSAEMPDATLATLKIQPSEPRDSAVYFCASGFGGTDTQYFGPGTRLTVL.

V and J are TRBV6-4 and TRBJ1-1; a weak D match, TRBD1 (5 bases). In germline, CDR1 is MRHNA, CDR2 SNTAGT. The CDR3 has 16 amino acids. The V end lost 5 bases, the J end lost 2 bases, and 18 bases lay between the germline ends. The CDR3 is CASSYGIGTPNTEAFF. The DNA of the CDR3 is TGTGCCAGCAGTTACGGCATCGGGACCCCCAACACTGAAGCTTTCTTT.